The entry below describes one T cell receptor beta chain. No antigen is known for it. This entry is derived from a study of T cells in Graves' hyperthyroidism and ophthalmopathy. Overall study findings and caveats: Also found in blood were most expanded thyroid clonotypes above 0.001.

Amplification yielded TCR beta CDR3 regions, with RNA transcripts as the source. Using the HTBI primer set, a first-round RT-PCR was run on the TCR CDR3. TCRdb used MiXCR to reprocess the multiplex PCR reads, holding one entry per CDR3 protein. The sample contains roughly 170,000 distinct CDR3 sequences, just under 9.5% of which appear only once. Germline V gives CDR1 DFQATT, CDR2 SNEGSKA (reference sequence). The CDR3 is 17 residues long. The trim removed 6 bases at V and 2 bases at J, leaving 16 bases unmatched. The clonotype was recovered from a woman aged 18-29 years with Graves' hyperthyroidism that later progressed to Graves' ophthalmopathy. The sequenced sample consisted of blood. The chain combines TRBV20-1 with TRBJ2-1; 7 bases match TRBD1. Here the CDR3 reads CSARGQVGRGPYNEQFF. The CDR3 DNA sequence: TGCAGTGCAAGGGGGCAGGTCGGCAGAGGGCCCTACAATGAGCAGTTCTTC.